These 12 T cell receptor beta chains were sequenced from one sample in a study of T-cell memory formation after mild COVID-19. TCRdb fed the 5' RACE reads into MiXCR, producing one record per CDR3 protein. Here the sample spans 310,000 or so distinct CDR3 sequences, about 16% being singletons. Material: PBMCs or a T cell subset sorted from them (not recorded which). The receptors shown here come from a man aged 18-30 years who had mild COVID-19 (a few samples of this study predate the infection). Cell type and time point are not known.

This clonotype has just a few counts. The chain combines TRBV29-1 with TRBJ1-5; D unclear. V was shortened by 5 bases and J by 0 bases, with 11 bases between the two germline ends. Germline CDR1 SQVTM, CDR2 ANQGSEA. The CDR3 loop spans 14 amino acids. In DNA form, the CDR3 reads TGCAGCGTTAGTGTCGGGATTAGCAATCAGCCCCAGCATTTT. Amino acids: CSVSVGISNQPQHF.

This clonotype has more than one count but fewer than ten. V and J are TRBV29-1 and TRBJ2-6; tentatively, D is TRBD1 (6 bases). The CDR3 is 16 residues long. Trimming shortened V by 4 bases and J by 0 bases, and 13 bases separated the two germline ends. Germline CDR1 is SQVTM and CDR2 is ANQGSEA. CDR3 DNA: TGCAGCGTTGGAGACCGGGACAACTCTGGGGCCAACGTCCTGACTTTC. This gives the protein CSVGDRDNSGANVLTF.

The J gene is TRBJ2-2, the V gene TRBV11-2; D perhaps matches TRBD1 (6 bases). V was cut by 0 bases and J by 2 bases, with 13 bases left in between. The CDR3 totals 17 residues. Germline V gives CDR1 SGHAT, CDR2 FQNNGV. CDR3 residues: CASSLDNRQANTGELFF. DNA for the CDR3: TGTGCCAGCAGCTTAGATAACAGACAGGCAAACACCGGGGAGCTGTTTTTT.

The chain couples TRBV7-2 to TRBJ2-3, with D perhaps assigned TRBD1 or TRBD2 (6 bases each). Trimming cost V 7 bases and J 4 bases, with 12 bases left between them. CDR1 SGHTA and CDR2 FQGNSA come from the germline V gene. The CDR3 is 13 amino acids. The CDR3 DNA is TGTGCCAGCATGTTGGGGGGCGCAGATACGCAGTATTTT. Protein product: CASMLGGADTQYF.

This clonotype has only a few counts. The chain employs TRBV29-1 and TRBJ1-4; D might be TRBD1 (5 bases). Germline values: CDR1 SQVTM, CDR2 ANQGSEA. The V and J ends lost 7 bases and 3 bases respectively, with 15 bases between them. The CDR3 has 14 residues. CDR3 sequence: CSAGTSFSNEKLFF. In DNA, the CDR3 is TGCAGCGCCGGGACGAGCTTTTCTAATGAAAAACTGTTTTTT. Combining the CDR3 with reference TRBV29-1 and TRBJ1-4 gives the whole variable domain SAVISQKPSRDICQRGTSLTIQCQVDSQVTMMFWYRQQPGQSLTLIATANQGSEATYESGFVIDKFPISRPNLTFSTLTVSNMSPEDSSIYLCSAGTSFSNEKLFFGSGTQLSVL.

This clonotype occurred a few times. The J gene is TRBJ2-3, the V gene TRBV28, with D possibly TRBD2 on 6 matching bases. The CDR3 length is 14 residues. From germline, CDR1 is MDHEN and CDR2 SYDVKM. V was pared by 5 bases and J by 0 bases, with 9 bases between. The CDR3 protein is CASSPGESTDTQYF. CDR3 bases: TGTGCCAGCAGTCCGGGGGAAAGCACAGATACGCAGTATTTT.

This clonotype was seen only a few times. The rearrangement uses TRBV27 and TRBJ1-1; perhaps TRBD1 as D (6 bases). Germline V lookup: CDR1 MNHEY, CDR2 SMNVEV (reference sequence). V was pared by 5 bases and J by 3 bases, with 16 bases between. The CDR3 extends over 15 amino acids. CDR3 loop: CASSRGGRGDTEAFF. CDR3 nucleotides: TGTGCCAGCAGTCGAGGGGGACGGGGGGACACTGAAGCTTTCTTT.

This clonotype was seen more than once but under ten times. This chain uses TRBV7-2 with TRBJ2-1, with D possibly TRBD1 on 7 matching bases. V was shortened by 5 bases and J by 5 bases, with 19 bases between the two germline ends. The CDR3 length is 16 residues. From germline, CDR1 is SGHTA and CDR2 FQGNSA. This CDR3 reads CASSALTGTRHNEQFF. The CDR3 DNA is TGTGCCAGCAGCGCCCTGACAGGGACTCGTCACAATGAGCAGTTCTTC.

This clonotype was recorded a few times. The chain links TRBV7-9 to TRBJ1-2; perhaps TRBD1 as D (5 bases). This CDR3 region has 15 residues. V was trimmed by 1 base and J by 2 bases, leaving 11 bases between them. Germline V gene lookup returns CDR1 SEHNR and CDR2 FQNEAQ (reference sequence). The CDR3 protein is CASSLGPGLNYGYTF. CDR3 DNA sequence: TGTGCCAGCAGCTTAGGTCCAGGGTTGAACTATGGCTACACCTTC.

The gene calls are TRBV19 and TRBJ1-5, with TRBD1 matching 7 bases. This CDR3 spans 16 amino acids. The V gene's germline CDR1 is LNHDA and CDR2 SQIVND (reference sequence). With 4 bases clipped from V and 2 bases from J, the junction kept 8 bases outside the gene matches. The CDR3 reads CASSTTSTGGNQPQHF. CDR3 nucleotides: TGTGCCAGTAGTACAACCAGCACAGGGGGCAATCAGCCCCAGCATTTT.

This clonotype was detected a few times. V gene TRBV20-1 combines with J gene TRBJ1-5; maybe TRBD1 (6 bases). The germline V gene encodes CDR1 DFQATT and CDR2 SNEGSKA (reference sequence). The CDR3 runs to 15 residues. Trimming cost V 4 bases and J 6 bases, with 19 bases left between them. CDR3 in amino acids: CSATTRYRVVQPQHF. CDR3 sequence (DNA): TGCAGTGCTACCACCCGTTACAGGGTAGTTCAGCCCCAGCATTTT.

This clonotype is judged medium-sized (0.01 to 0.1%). This CDR3 reads CASSPGGPLTDTQYF. CDR3 sequence (DNA): TGTGCCAGCAGCCCGGGGGGGCCCCTCACAGATACGCAGTATTTT. The chain carries TRBV7-2 and TRBJ2-3; 8 bases map to TRBD2. This CDR3 region has 15 residues. The germline CDR1 and CDR2 sequences are SGHTA and FQGNSA. The J segment lost 2 bases and the V segment lost 5 bases, leaving 6 bases of the junction unmatched.